This T cell receptor (beta chain) is drawn from a study of regulatory T cells in long-lasting Graves disease. The study, taken as a whole, reports: Patients with persistent disease showed a bias toward TRBV28, TRBJ1-2 and TRBJ2-5. Persistent Graves' patients showed less TCR diversity than newly diagnosed patients showed.

Construction of the TCR beta libraries employed iRepertoire HTBI primers in conjunction with Arm-PCR of CDR3 regions. MiXCR, applied by TCRdb to the multiplex PCR reads, yields one record per CDR3 protein. The sample yields 650,000 to 850,000 distinct CDR3 sequences, about 30% seen once. Per germline, CDR1 SNHLY and CDR2 FYNNEI. V lost 2 bases and J 1 base, leaving 11 bases between the germline ends. The CDR3 is made up of 16 amino acids. This clonotype appeared a few times. The antigen is undetermined. The time point is: persistent/refractory GD, antithyroid drugs over 5 years with positive TRAb. From RNA extracted from PBMCs, the TCR library was made. Patients hailed from an endocrinology department in Xi'an, China. The EDTA tubes were filled with about 10 milliliters of drawn peripheral blood.

The V gene is TRBV2, the J gene TRBJ2-2; D perhaps matches TRBD2 (5 bases). The sequence was obtained from a female donor with Graves disease. The specimen was peripheral blood mononuclear cells (PBMCs), collected when the disease was refractory, from a patient treated with antithyroid drugs. CDR3 sequence (DNA): TGTGCCAGCAGTGAATCCCCAGCGGTGAACACCGGGGAGCTGTTTTTT. This translates into CASSESPAVNTGELFF.